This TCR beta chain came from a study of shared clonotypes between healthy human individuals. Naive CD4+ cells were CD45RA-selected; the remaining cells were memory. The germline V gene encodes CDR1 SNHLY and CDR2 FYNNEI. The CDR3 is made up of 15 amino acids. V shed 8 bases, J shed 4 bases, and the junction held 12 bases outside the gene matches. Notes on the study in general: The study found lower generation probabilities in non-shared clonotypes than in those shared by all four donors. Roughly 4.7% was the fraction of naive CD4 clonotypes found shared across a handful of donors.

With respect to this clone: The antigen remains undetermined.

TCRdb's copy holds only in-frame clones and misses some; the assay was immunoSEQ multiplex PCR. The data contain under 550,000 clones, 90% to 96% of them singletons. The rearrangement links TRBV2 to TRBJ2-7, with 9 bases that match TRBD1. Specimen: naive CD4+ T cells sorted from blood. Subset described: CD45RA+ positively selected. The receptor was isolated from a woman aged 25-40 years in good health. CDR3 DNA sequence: TGTGCCAGCCAAGAGGTGGGACAGGGAAGTTACGAGCAGTACTTC. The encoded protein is CASQEVGQGSYEQYF. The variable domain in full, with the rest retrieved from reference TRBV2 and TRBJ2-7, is EPEVTQTPSHQVTQMGQEVILRCVPISNHLYFYWYRQILGQKVEFLVSFYNNEISEKSEIFDDQFSVERPDGSNFTLKIRSTKLEDSAMYFCASQEVGQGSYEQYFGPGTRLTVT.